This TCR beta chain stems from a study of Graves' ophthalmopathy and Graves' hyperthyroidism. For the study at large: Where ophthalmopathy was absent within 18 months of follow-up, hyperthyroidism was stable. Broader study findings: The 13-signature model separated ophthalmopathy from stable hyperthyroidism at 85% to 90% sensitivity and around 80% specificity.

Using RNA transcripts, the TCR beta CDR3 regions were amplified. Scientists carried out first-round RT-PCR using HTBI primers and then a second-round multiplex PCR. TCRdb called the multiplex PCR reads again in MiXCR, with one record for every CDR3 protein. The sample consists of 450,000 to 600,000 distinct CDR3 sequences, under 40% of them appearing once. V gave up 0 bases and J gave up 0 bases, with 8 bases separating them. Germline values: CDR1 GTSNPN, CDR2 SVGIG (reference sequence). There are 14 residues in the CDR3. People with hyperthyroidism were aged 18 to 65 and newly diagnosed, under 2 months' duration. Notes on this clonotype: Its antigen remains unidentified.

Sequences were obtained from peripheral blood or thyroid tissue (not recorded which). The chain combines TRBV30 with TRBJ1-1; D call uncertain. This sequence originates from an adult man with Graves' hyperthyroidism. CDR3 coding DNA: TGTGCCTGGAGTGTACTGGATGTGAACACTGAAGCTTTCTTT. Its translation: CAWSVLDVNTEAFF.